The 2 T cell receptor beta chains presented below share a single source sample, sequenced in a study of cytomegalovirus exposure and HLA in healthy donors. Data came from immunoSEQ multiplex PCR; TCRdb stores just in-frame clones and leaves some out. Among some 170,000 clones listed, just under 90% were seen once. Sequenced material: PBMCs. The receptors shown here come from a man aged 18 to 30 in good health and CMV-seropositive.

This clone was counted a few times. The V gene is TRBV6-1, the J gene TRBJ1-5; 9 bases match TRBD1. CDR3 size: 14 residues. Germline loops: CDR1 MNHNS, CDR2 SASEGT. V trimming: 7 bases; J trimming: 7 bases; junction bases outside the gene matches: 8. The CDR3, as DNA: TGTGCCAGCAATAAAGGACAGGGGCACCAGCCCCAGCATTTT. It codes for CASNKGQGHQPQHF.

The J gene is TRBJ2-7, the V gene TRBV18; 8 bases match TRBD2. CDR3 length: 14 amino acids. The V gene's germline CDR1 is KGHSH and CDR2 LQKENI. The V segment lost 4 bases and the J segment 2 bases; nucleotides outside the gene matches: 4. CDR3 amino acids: CASSQLAEAYEQYF. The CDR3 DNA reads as TGTGCCAGCTCACAACTAGCGGAGGCCTACGAGCAGTACTTC.